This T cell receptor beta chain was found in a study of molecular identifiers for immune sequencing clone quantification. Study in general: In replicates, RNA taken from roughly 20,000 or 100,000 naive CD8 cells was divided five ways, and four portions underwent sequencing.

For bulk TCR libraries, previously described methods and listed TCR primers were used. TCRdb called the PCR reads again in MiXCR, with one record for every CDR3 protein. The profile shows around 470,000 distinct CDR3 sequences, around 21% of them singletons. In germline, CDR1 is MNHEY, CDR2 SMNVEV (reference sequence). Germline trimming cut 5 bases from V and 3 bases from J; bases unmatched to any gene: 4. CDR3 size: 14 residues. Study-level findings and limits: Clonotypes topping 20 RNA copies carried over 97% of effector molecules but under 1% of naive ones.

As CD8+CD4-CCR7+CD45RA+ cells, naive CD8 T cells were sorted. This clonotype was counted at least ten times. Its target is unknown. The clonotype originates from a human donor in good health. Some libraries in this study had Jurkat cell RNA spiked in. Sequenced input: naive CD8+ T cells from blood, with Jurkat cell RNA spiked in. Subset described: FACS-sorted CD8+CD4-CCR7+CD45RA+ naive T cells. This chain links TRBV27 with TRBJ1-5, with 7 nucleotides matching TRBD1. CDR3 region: CASSPTGLNQPQHF. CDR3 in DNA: TGTGCCAGCAGTCCGACAGGGCTCAATCAGCCCCAGCATTTT.